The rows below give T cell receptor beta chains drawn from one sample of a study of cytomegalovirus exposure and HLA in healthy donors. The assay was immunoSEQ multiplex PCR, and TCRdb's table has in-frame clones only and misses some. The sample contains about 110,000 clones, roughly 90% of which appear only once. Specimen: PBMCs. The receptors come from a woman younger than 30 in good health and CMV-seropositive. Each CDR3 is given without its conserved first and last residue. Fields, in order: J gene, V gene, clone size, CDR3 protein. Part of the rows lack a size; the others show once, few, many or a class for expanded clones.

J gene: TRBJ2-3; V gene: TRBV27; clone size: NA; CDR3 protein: ASSPGVATDTQY
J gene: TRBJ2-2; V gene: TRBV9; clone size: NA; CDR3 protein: ASSVGSGLNTGELF
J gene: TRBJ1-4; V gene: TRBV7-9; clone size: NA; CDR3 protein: ASSLGGQGGHQNEKLF
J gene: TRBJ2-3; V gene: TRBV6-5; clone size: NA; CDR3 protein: ASSRTGATDTQY
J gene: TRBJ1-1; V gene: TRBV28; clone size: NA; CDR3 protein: ASRFRGGTEAF
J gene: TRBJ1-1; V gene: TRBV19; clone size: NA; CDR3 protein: ASRSTGVNTEAF
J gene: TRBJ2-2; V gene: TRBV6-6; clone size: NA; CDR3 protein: ASSSSGRYNTGELF
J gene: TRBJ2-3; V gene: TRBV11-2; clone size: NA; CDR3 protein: ASSLEYVNTQY
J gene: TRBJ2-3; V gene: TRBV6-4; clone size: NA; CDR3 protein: ASRERGPTDTQY
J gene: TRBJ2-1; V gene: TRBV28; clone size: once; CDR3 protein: ASSLAQGVSYNEQF
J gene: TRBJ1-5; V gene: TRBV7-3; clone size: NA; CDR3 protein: ARGYQGDQPQH
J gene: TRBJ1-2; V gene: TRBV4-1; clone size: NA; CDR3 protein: ASSQGNGGAQPYGYT
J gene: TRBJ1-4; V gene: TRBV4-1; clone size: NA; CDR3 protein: ASSQDPGQGAVKLF
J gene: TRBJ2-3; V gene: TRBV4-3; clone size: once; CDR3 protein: ASSPGTSGEGGTQY
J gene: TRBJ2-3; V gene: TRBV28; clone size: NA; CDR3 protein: ASSLGTGSTDTQY
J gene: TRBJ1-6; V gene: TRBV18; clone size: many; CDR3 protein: ASSPRPGTGDQSPLH
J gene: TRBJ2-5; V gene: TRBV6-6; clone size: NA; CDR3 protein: ASSISGGAPETQY
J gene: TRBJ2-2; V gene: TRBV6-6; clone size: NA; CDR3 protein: ASSVQRELGELF
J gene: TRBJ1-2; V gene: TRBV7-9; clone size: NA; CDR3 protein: ASSLAGAEPNYGYT
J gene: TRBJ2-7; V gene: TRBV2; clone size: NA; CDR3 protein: ASSPHSGIISYEQY
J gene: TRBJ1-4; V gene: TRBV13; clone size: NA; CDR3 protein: ASSFGGTGGEKLF
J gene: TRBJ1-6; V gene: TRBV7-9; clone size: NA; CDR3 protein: ASSLVGQGASPLH
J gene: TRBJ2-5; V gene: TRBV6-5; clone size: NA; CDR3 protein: GAGQGARRETQY
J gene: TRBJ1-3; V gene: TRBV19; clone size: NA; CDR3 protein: ASIGVNTIY
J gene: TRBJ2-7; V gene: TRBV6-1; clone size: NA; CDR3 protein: ASSDPGISYEQY
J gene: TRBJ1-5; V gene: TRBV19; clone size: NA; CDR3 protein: ASHGTGVFQPQH
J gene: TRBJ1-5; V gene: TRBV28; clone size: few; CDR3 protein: ASNDRDQPQH
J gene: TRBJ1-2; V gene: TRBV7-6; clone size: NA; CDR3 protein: ASSPGGKYGYT
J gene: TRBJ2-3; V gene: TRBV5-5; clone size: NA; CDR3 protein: ASTRQGGADTQY
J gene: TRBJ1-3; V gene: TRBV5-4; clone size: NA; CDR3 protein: ASSPEATGNTIY
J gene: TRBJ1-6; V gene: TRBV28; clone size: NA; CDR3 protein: ASSPDNSPLH
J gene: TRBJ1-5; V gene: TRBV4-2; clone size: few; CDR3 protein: ASSQRTGEDQPQH